This passage covers 5 T cell receptor beta chains from one sample sequenced in a study of blood T cell repertoires in COVID-19. The table came from immunoSEQ multiplex PCR; TCRdb's copy has only in-frame clones and leaves some out. The data hold around 280,000 clones, with 70% to 90% observed a single time. Source material: peripheral blood. The receptors were gathered from a woman aged 30 to 39 who had recovered from COVID-19.

The chain couples TRBV29-1 to TRBJ2-5, with a tentative D call TRBD2 (6 bases). The CDR3 is 12 amino acids. V was trimmed by 7 bases and J by 5 bases, leaving 14 bases between them. CDR1 is SQVTM and CDR2 is ANQGSEA in the germline V gene. CDR3 nucleotides: TGCAGCGCCGGCGGGACTCTGGAGACCCAGTACTTC. It encodes CSAGGTLETQYF.

The V gene is TRBV24-1, the J gene TRBJ2-3; the match to TRBD2 covers 7 bases. Germline trimming cut 2 bases from V and 2 bases from J; bases unmatched to any gene: 9. The CDR3 runs 17 residues. Germline CDR1 reads KGHDR; CDR2 reads SFDVKD. The CDR3 DNA reads as TGTGCCACCAGTGATTCATTCAGCGCGGGGGACACAGATACGCAGTATTTT. It specifies CATSDSFSAGDTDTQYF.

J is TRBJ2-1 and V is TRBV29-1, with D unresolved. Germline CDR1 reads SQVTM; CDR2 reads ANQGSEA. The length of the CDR3 is 11 residues. Trimming took 5 bases from V and 10 from J, leaving 12 bases between them. This CDR3 is CSVTLTEEQFF. CDR3 coding DNA: TGCAGCGTTACCCTGACGGAGGAGCAGTTCTTC.

This sequence joins TRBV18 and TRBJ2-7; 7 nucleotides line up with TRBD1. Germline trimming cut 2 bases from V and 9 bases from J; bases unmatched to any gene: 13. Germline-derived CDR1 and CDR2 are KGHSH and LQKENI. The CDR3 loop spans 15 amino acids. The CDR3 coding sequence is TGTGCCAGCTCACCAGGGACAGAGCTCCTTCTCCGGCAGTACTTC. Protein product: CASSPGTELLLRQYF.

The chain combines TRBV2 with TRBJ1-5, with D uncertain. The CDR3 covers 18 residues. Germline CDR1 reads SNHLY; CDR2 reads FYNNEI. Trimming removed 0 bases from V and 2 bases from J, with 17 bases in between. This CDR3 is CASSEALGSLSRNQPQHF. The DNA of the CDR3 is TGTGCCAGCAGTGAAGCGCTAGGGAGCCTTAGTCGCAATCAGCCCCAGCATTTT. Full variable domain (outside the CDR3, taken from reference TRBV2 and TRBJ1-5): EPEVTQTPSHQVTQMGQEVILRCVPISNHLYFYWYRQILGQKVEFLVSFYNNEISEKSEIFDDQFSVERPDGSNFTLKIRSTKLEDSAMYFCASSEALGSLSRNQPQHFGDGTRLSIL.